The rows below give T cell receptor beta chains drawn from one sample of a study of cytomegalovirus exposure and HLA in healthy donors. Assay: immunoSEQ multiplex PCR; the TCRdb copy retains only in-frame clones and omits some. The profile shows roughly 130,000 clones, around 70% of them singletons. Sequenced: PBMCs. Source of these receptors: a woman aged 55 to 70 in good health and CMV-seropositive. The CDR3 runs from the conserved cysteine through the conserved F or W. The order of the fields is V gene, D gene, clone size, J gene, CDR3 protein, CDR3 DNA. The D gene is left open where the match is weak. Size values are once, few and many counts, or a class for expanded clones, and some rows have none.

TRBV6-5	TRBD1	-	TRBJ1-2	CASSPWDRPDGYTF	TGTGCCAGCAGTCCATGGGACAGGCCCGACGGCTACACCTTC
TRBV28	-	-	TRBJ1-4	CASNLRGEKLFF	TGTGCCAGCAACCTACGGGGTGAAAAACTGTTTTTT
TRBV19	-	-	TRBJ1-2	CASSILGGNGYTF	TGTGCCAGTAGTATACTCGGAGGGAATGGCTACACCTTC
TRBV2	-	-	TRBJ1-3	CASSQDIQGNTIYF	TGTGCCAGCAGCCAGGACATACAAGGAAACACCATATATTTT
TRBV4-1	-	-	TRBJ2-7	CASSQDKGRYYEQYF	TGCGCCAGCAGCCAAGATAAGGGGCGATACTACGAGCAGTACTTC
TRBV5-6	-	-	TRBJ2-2	CASRYRVNTGELFF	TGTGCCAGCAGATACAGGGTGAACACCGGGGAGCTGTTTTTT
TRBV5-1	TRBD1	-	TRBJ2-3	CASNFRQGDTQYF	TGCGCCAGCAACTTCCGACAGGGGGATACGCAGTATTTT
TRBV7-9	-	-	TRBJ1-5	CASSLAQDQPQHF	TGTGCCAGCAGCTTAGCACAGGACCAGCCCCAGCATTTT
TRBV9	TRBD1	-	TRBJ1-5	CASSATGGRGQPQHF	TGTGCCAGCAGCGCTACAGGGGGAAGAGGTCAGCCCCAGCATTTT
TRBV11-2	-	-	TRBJ1-6	CAGSYARKDSPLHF	TGTGCCGGCAGTTACGCCAGGAAGGATTCACCCCTCCACTTT
TRBV5-4	TRBD1	-	TRBJ1-1	CASSRPGQGYGTEAFF	TGTGCCAGCAGCAGGCCGGGACAGGGCTATGGGACTGAAGCTTTCTTT
TRBV19	TRBD1	-	TRBJ1-1	CASSIGDRVGTEAFF	TGTGCCAGTAGTATAGGGGACAGGGTTGGGACTGAAGCTTTCTTT
TRBV6-5	-	-	TRBJ1-2	CASTVGGNGYTF	TGTGCCAGCACGGTGGGAGGGAATGGCTACACCTTC
TRBV19	-	few	TRBJ2-6	CASTKRRLGQEFSGANVLTF	TGTGCCAGTACCAAAAGGAGACTAGGACAGGAGTTCTCTGGGGCCAACGTCCTGACTTTC
TRBV5-4	-	-	TRBJ2-6	CASSFLAGANVLTF	TGTGCCAGCAGCTTTCTTGCTGGGGCCAACGTCCTGACTTTC
TRBV5-6	TRBD1	few	TRBJ1-4	CASSLRGLDEKLFF	TGTGCCAGCAGCCTGAGGGGGCTAGATGAAAAACTGTTTTTT
TRBV5-1	TRBD2	-	TRBJ2-1	CASSAGLAGVNEQFF	TGCGCCAGCAGCGCCGGACTAGCGGGGGTCAATGAGCAGTTCTTC
TRBV6-5	-	-	TRBJ2-7	CASSYTSTPYEQYF	TGTGCCAGCAGTTACACTTCTACCCCCTACGAGCAGTACTTC
TRBV19	TRBD1	few	TRBJ1-1	CASSPGQGVNTEAFF	TGTGCCAGTAGTCCTGGACAGGGTGTGAACACTGAAGCTTTCTTT
TRBV7-9	TRBD1	-	TRBJ2-7	CASTLAGGAGYEQYF	TGTGCCAGCACCCTAGCAGGGGGCGCCGGCTACGAGCAGTACTTC
TRBV9	-	-	TRBJ1-3	CASSLDSSFSGNTIYF	TGTGCCAGCAGCCTCGACAGTTCTTTCTCTGGAAACACCATATATTTT
TRBV14	TRBD2	few	TRBJ2-7	CASSRGLAGEQYF	TGTGCCAGCAGCCGAGGACTAGCGGGGGAGCAGTACTTC
TRBV5-1	-	-	TRBJ1-1	CASSFGGRRTEAFF	TGCGCCAGCAGCTTCGGGGGGCGGAGGACTGAAGCTTTCTTT
TRBV12-5	-	-	TRBJ1-1	CASGLVLTGFGRETEAFF	TGTGCTAGTGGTTTGGTATTAACGGGGTTCGGGAGGGAAACTGAAGCTTTCTTT
TRBV18	TRBD1	-	TRBJ1-4	CASSPTETGGNEKLFF	TGTGCCAGCTCACCAACCGAGACAGGGGGAAATGAAAAACTGTTTTTT
TRBV7-8	TRBD1	-	TRBJ2-7	CASSAQGAPYEQYF	TGTGCCAGCAGCGCACAGGGGGCCCCCTACGAGCAGTACTTC
TRBV10-3	TRBD1	-	TRBJ1-5	CAISVGQGANQPQHF	TGTGCCATCAGTGTGGGACAGGGCGCAAATCAGCCCCAGCATTTT
TRBV27	-	-	TRBJ2-3	CATPGTIRDTQYF	TGTGCCACCCCAGGGACAATCCGAGATACGCAGTATTTT
TRBV15	TRBD2	-	TRBJ2-5	CATSRGGGMYQETQYF	TGTGCCACCAGCAGAGGGGGGGGGATGTACCAAGAGACCCAGTACTTC
TRBV6-5	-	-	TRBJ1-2	CASSYGGGYTF	TGTGCCAGCAGTTACGGAGGTGGCTACACCTTC
TRBV5-4	-	-	TRBJ1-2	CASSPQAARGSYGYTF	TGTGCCAGCAGCCCACAGGCAGCCAGGGGAAGCTATGGCTACACCTTC
TRBV5-1	TRBD1	-	TRBJ1-5	CASSPGQGAGESQPQHF	TGCGCCAGCAGCCCGGGACAGGGGGCGGGCGAGAGTCAGCCCCAGCATTTT
TRBV7-6	TRBD1	few	TRBJ2-2	CASSLATGTASGELFF	TGTGCCAGCAGCTTAGCAACCGGGACAGCCAGTGGGGAGCTGTTTTTT
TRBV5-1	TRBD2	-	TRBJ2-5	CASSPPTSGGGTQYF	TGCGCCAGCAGCCCCCCGACTAGCGGGGGAGGTACCCAGTACTTC
TRBV25-1	-	-	TRBJ1-2	CASRENYGYTF	TGTGCCAGCAGGGAGAACTATGGCTACACCTTC
TRBV5-4	-	-	TRBJ1-4	CASSLAGAATNEKLFF	TGTGCCAGCAGCTTGGCGGGAGCTGCAACTAATGAAAAACTGTTTTTT
TRBV29-1	TRBD2	-	TRBJ2-3	CSVGREGTTDTQYF	TGCAGCGTCGGAAGGGAGGGAACGACAGATACGCAGTATTTT
TRBV27	-	-	TRBJ2-7	CASSLSGLTYEQYF	TGTGCCAGCAGTTTATCGGGACTTACGTACGAGCAGTACTTC
TRBV9	-	once	TRBJ1-1	CASSQGMNTEAFF	TGTGCCAGCAGCCAGGGGATGAACACTGAAGCTTTCTTT
TRBV5-1	-	-	TRBJ1-4	CASSLSLTANEKLFF	TGCGCCAGCAGCTTGAGTCTTACAGCAAATGAAAAACTGTTTTTT